This T cell receptor (beta chain) was obtained from a study of PD-1 blockade in classical Hodgkin lymphoma. Study-level background: Nivolumab dosing for patients was 3 mg/kg, administered intravenously every 2 weeks.

Produced via immunoSEQ multiplex PCR; TCRdb's table is partial and in-frame only. The sample lists about 30,000 clones; roughly nine tenths were seen once. Study results and caveats: Baseline TCR diversity was reportedly lower in newly diagnosed patients than in healthy donors. It was reported as lower still in relapsed/refractory patients. Only CD4+ TCR diversity, not CD8+, had risen significantly by C4D1. Exclusion removed patients who began nivolumab under 1 year after ASCT.

The time point is: cycle 4 day 1 (C4D1), after less than 7 weeks of nivolumab. All patients experienced relapse after autologous stem cell transplantation, and brentuximab vedotin exposure was variable. The study purified CD4+ T cells from thawed PBMCs using magnetic negative selection. As to this clone: What it binds is unknown.

This CDR3 contains 15 residues. J gave up 6 bases and V 5 bases, and 9 bases lay outside the gene matches. Germline-derived CDR1 and CDR2 are MNHNY and SVGAGI (reference sequence). Sequences were derived from CD4+ T cells from blood, sampled before the fourth cycle of nivolumab. The receptor's source is a human donor with classical Hodgkin lymphoma. This chain joins TRBV6-6 and TRBJ1-1, with 10 bases identical to TRBD1. The CDR3 DNA reads as TGTGCCAGCAGTCCCGGGACAGGGGTTACTTCTGAAGCTTTCTTT. Protein sequence: CASSPGTGVTSEAFF.